This is a list of T cell receptor beta chains from one sample in a study of blood T cells in healthy people across ages. TCRdb reanalysed the 5' RACE reads using MiXCR and keeps one entry per CDR3 protein. Of about 720,000 distinct CDR3 sequences in the sample, about a fifth are singletons; the top ten hold around 21%. The sequenced sample was blood. The receptors derive from a man aged 65 to 79 in good health. Both conserved end residues are part of each CDR3. D genes are given only for firm matches. Size tells how often a clone was seen (once, few, many) or the class of an expanded clone, and some rows leave it out.

v_gene	len	j_gene	abundance	d_gene	CDR3nt	CDR3aa
TRBV20-1	15	TRBJ1-6	.	.	TGCAGTGCTAGAGTCCAGAAGCGGCAAAATTCACCCCTCCACTTT	CSARVQKRQNSPLHF
TRBV9	15	TRBJ1-2	.	.	TGTGCCAGCAGCGTGGACGGGGTTGTTAACTATGGCTACACCTTC	CASSVDGVVNYGYTF
TRBV7-2	13	TRBJ2-3	many	.	TGTGCCAGCAGCCCCACCGGAGCAGATACGCAGTATTTT	CASSPTGADTQYF
TRBV5-1	15	TRBJ2-3	.	.	TGCGCCAGCAGCTTGGCCCTTGGGGACCCAGATACGCAGTATTTT	CASSLALGDPDTQYF
TRBV11-3	13	TRBJ2-3	.	.	TGTGCCAGCAGCCCCACTTGGGTGGATACGCAGTATTTT	CASSPTWVDTQYF
TRBV5-5	16	TRBJ1-5	.	.	TGTGCCAGCAGCTTCTCGGCGGGATCTAGCAATCAGCCCCAGCATTTT	CASSFSAGSSNQPQHF
TRBV7-2	13	TRBJ2-3	few	.	TGTGCCAGCAGCTTATTCCCGACAGATACGCAGTATTTT	CASSLFPTDTQYF
TRBV7-8	14	TRBJ2-7	.	TRBD1	TGTGCCAGCAGCTTAACTGGGACAGTCTACGAGCAGTACTTC	CASSLTGTVYEQYF
TRBV28	16	TRBJ2-1	.	.	TGTGCCAGCAGTTTTTGGAGTGTAGCGACTTACAATGAGCAGTTCTTC	CASSFWSVATYNEQFF
TRBV5-1	15	TRBJ1-3	.	.	TGCGCCAGCAGCCCGGGGACGGCCTCTGGAAACACCATATATTTT	CASSPGTASGNTIYF
TRBV7-7	15	TRBJ2-3	few	TRBD1	TGTGCCAGCAGCCTATCACAGGGGGCATCGGATACGCAGTATTTT	CASSLSQGASDTQYF
TRBV12-3/TRBV12-4	14	TRBJ1-4	.	.	TGTGCCAGCACCCTAAATGTCAGGGTTGAAAAACTGTTTTTT	CASTLNVRVEKLFF
TRBV7-2	15	TRBJ1-1	many	.	TGTGCCAGCAGCTTAGCGGGGGGAGAGAACACTGAAGCTTTCTTT	CASSLAGGENTEAFF
TRBV18	15	TRBJ1-4	.	.	TGTGCCAGCTCACCACGTCAGGGGAAGGATGAAAAACTGTTTTTT	CASSPRQGKDEKLFF
TRBV12-3/TRBV12-4	15	TRBJ2-5	few	.	TGTGCCAGCAGTATCCCGACAGTGATCGGGGAGACCCAGTACTTC	CASSIPTVIGETQYF
TRBV29-1	14	TRBJ2-1	.	TRBD2	TGCAGCGCCCGCCTAGCGGGGGCCCTCAATGAGCAGTTCTTC	CSARLAGALNEQFF
TRBV12-3/TRBV12-4	16	TRBJ2-5	few	TRBD2	TGTGCCAGCAGTTTTAGGGATTCTAGCGGTCAAGAGACCCAGTACTTC	CASSFRDSSGQETQYF
TRBV7-6	19	TRBJ2-7	few	.	TGTGCCAGCAGCTCGGCCTTAGGGACAGCCAGGGACTTCACCTACGAGCAGTACTTC	CASSSALGTARDFTYEQYF
TRBV3-1	13	TRBJ1-1	.	.	TGTGCCAGCAGCCAAGAAGTAGCATTAGAAGCTTTCTTT	CASSQEVALEAFF
TRBV28	9	TRBJ1-1	many	.	TGTGCCAGCAGTTTTCGCGCTTTCTTT	CASSFRAFF
TRBV5-1	15	TRBJ1-1	.	.	TGCGCCAGCAGCTTGGCCCCCACTTTGAACACTGAAGCTTTCTTT	CASSLAPTLNTEAFF
TRBV12-3/TRBV12-4	14	TRBJ2-3	.	TRBD2	TGTGCCAGCAGTTGCTTACTAGCGGCAGATACGCAGTATTTT	CASSCLLAADTQYF
TRBV24-1	14	TRBJ2-3	.	.	TGTGCCACCAGTGTGACTTCTCGCACAGATACGCAGTATTTT	CATSVTSRTDTQYF